This T cell receptor beta chain was captured in a study of cytomegalovirus exposure and HLA in healthy donors. Findings and caveats of the study: A later analysis reportedly found that, within productive TCRs, an Asian-associated ancestry cluster had fewer N-insertions than the mean observed across the roughly 700 donors. In vitro experiments confirmed that a few CMV-associated chains were specific for CMV antigens.

The V gene's germline CDR1 is MNHEY and CDR2 SVGAGI. This CDR3 is built from 14 residues. The V end lost 2 bases, the J end lost 6 bases, and 14 bases lay between the germline ends. Details on this clone: Its target is not known.

Primers: 60 Vbeta forward and 13 Jbeta reverse. Using immunoSEQ multiplex PCR, the repertoire was profiled, and TCRdb retains in-frame clones only, with some absent. The sample holds roughly 160,000 clones, over 60% seen once. This TCR was recovered from a woman in her 30s in good health and CMV-seronegative. Material: PBMCs. The V gene is TRBV6-5, the J gene TRBJ2-7; D is possibly TRBD2 (5 bases). CDR3 DNA sequence: TGTGCCAGCAGTTACACGCCGGGAACCTCCGAGCAGTACTTC. Translating it yields CASSYTPGTSEQYF.